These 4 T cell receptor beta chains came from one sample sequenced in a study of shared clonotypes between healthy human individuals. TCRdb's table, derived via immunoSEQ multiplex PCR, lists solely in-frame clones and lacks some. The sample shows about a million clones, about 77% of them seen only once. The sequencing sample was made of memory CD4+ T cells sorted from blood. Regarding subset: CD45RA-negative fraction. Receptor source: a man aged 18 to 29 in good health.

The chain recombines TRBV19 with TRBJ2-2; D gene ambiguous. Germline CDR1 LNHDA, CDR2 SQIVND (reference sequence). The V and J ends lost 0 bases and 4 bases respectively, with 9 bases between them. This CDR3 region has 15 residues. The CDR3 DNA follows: TGTGCCAGTAGTATAGATACGAGGACCACCGGGGAGCTGTTTTTT. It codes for CASSIDTRTTGELFF.

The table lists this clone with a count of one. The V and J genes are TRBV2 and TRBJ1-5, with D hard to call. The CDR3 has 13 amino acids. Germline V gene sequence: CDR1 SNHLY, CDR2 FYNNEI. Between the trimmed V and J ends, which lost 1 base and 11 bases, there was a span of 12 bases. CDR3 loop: CASSEETEQAQHF. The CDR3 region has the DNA TGTGCCAGCAGTGAAGAAACCGAGCAGGCCCAGCATTTT.

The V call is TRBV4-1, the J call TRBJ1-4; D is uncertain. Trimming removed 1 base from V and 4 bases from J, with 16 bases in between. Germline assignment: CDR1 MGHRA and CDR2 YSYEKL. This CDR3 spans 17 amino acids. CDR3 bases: TGCGCCAGCAGCCAAGTAAATCTGGGTTTTCGTAATGAAAAACTGTTTTTT. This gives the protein CASSQVNLGFRNEKLFF.

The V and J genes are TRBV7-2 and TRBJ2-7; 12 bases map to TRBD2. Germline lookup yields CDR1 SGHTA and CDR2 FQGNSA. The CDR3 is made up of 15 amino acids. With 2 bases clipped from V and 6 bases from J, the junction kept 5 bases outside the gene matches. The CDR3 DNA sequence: TGTGCCAGCAGCTTACTAGCGGGGGGGCCAACCGAGCAGTACTTC. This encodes CASSLLAGGPTEQYF.